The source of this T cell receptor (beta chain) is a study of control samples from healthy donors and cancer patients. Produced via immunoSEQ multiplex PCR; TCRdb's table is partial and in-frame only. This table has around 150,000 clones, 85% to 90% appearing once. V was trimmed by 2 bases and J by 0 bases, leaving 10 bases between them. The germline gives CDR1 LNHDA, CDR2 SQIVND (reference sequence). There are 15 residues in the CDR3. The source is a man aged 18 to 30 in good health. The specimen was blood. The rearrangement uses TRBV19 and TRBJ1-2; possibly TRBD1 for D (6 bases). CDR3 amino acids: CASSIQQGANYGYTF. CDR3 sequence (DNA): TGTGCCAGTAGTATACAACAGGGCGCTAACTATGGCTACACCTTC.